This T cell receptor beta chain was recorded in a study of T cell responses to AZD1222 COVID-19 vaccine. Study information: Pooling was applied to second doses at about 4 or about 12 weeks.

This clone occurred once. The data were produced by immunoSEQ multiplex PCR, yet TCRdb's version contains in-frame clones alone and is incomplete. This table holds 150,000 to 200,000 clones, more than 75% found once. V dropped 3 bases and J dropped 2; count of bases not matched to a gene: 4. Looked up from germline, CDR1 is KGHSH and CDR2 is LQKENI. CDR3 length equals 15 residues. The sample consisted of peripheral blood, taken on day 0 of AZD1222 vaccination. V is TRBV18 and J is TRBJ1-1; 9 bases agree with TRBD1. This TCR came from an adult in good health. Written as DNA, the CDR3 is TGTGCCAGCTCACCCCTGGGACAGGGCAACACTGAAGCTTTCTTT. Its translation: CASSPLGQGNTEAFF.